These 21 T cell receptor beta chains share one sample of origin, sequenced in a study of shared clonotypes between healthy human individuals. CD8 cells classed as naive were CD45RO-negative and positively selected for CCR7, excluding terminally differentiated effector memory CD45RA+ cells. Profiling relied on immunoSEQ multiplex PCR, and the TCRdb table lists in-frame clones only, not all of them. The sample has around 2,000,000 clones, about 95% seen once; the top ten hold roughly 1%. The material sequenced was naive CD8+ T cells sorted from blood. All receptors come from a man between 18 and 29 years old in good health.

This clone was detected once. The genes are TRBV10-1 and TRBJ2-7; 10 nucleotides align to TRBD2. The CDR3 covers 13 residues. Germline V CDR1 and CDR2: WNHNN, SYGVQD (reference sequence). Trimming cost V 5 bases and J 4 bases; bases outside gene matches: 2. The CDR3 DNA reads TGCGCCAGCAGTCTAGCGGGAGTGTACGAGCAGTACTTC. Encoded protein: CASSLAGVYEQYF.

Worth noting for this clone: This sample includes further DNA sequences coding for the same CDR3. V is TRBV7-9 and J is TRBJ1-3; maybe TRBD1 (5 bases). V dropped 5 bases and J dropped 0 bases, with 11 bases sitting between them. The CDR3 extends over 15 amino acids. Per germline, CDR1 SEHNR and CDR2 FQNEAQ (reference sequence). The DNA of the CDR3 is TGTGCCAGCAGCCGGGACCTTAGCTCTGGAAACACCATATATTTT. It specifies CASSRDLSSGNTIYF.

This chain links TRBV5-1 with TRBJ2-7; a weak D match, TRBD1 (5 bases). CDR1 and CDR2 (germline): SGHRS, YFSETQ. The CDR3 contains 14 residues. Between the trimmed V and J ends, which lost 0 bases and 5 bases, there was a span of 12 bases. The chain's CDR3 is CASSLEWIQDEQYF. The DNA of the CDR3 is TGCGCCAGCAGCTTGGAATGGATACAGGACGAGCAGTACTTC.

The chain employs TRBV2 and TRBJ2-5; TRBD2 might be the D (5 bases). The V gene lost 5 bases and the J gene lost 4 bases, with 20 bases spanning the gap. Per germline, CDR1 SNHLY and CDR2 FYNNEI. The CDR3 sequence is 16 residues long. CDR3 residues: CASSWGWAFEGETQYF. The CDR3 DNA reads TGTGCCAGCAGTTGGGGATGGGCCTTTGAGGGAGAGACCCAGTACTTC.

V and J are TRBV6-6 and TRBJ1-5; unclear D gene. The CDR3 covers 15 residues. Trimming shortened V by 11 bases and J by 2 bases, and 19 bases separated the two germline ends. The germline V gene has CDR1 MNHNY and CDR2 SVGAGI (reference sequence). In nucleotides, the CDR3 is TGTGCCGCTCAAGCGGCGAAAGAGGGCAATCAGCCCCAGCATTTT. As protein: CAAQAAKEGNQPQHF.

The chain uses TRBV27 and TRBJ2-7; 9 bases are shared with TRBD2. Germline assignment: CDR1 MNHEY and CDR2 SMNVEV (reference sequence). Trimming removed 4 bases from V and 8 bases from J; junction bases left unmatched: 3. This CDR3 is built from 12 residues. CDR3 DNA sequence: TGTGCCAGCAGTTACGCGGGGGGGAAGCAGTACTTC. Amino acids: CASSYAGGKQYF.

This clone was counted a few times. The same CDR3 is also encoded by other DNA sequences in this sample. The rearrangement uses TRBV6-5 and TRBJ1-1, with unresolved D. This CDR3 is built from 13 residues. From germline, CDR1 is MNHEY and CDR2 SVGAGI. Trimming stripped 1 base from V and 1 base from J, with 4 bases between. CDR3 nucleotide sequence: TGTGCCAGCAGTTACTGGGGGAACACTGAAGCTTTCTTT. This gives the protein CASSYWGNTEAFF.

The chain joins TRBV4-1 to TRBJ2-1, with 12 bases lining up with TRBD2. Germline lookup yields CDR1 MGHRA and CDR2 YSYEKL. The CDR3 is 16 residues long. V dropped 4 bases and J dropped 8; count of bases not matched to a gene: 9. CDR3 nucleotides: TGCGCCAGCAGCCTCCGTACTAGCGGGGGGAGGGATGAGCAGTTCTTC. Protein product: CASSLRTSGGRDEQFF.

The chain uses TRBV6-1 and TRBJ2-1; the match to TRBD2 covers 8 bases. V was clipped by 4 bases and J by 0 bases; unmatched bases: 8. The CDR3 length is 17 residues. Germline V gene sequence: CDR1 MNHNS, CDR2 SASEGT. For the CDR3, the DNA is TGTGCCAGCAGTGTGCGGGGGGTCTTCTACTCCTACAATGAGCAGTTCTTC. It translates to CASSVRGVFYSYNEQFF.

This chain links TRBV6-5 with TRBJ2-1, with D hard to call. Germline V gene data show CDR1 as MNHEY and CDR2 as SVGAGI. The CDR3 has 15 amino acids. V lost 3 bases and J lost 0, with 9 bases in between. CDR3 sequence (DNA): TGTGCCAGCAGTTATACGGCTAACTCCTACAATGAGCAGTTCTTC. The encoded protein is CASSYTANSYNEQFF.

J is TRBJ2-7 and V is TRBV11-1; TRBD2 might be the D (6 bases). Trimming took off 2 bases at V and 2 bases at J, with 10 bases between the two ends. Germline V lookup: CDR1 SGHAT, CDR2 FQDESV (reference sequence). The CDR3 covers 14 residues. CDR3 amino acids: CASSLTSRPYEQYF. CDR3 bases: TGTGCCAGCAGCTTAACTAGCCGCCCCTACGAGCAGTACTTC.

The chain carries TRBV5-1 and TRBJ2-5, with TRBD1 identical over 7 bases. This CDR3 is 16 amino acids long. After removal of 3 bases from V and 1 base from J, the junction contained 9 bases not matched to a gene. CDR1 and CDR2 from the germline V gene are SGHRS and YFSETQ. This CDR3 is CASSSYIRDSQETQYF. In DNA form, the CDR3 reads TGCGCCAGCAGCTCGTATATCCGGGACAGCCAAGAGACCCAGTACTTC.

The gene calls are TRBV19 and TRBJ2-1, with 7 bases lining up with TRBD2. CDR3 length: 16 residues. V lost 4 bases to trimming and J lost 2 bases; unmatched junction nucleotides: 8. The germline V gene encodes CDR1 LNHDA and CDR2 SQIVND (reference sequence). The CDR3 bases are TGTGCCAGTAGTAGTCCTGGACTAGGCACCTACAATGAGCAGTTCTTC. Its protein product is CASSSPGLGTYNEQFF.

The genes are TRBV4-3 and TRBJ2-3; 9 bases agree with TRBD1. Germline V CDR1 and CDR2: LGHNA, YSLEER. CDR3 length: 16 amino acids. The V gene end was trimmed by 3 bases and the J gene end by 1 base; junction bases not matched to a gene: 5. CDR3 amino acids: CASSHYDRGGTDTQYF. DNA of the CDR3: TGCGCCAGCAGCCACTACGACAGGGGGGGCACAGATACGCAGTATTTT.

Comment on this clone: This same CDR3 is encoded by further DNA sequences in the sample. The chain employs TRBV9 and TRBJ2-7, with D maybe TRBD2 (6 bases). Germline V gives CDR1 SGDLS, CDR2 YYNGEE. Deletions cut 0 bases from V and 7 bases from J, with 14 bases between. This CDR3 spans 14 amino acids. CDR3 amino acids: CASSVGGGTGEQYF. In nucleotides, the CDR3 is TGTGCCAGCAGCGTAGGGGGCGGGACGGGAGAGCAGTACTTC.

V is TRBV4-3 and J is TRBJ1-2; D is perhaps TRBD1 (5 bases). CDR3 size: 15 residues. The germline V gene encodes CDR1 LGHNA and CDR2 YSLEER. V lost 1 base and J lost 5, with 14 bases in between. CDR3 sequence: CASSQVQGGQYGYTF. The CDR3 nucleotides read TGCGCCAGCAGCCAAGTCCAGGGAGGGCAGTATGGCTACACCTTC.

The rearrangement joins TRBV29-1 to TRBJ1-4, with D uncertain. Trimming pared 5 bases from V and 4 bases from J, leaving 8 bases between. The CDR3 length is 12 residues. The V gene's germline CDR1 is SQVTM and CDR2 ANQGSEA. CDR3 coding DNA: TGCAGCGTTCTACGGAATAATGAAAAACTGTTTTTT. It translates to CSVLRNNEKLFF.

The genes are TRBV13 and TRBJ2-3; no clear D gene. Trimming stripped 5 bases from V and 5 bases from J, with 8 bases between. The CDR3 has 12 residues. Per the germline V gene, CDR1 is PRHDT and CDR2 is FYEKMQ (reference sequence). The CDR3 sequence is CASSLNGDTQYF. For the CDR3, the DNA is TGTGCCAGCAGCCTAAATGGAGATACGCAGTATTTT.

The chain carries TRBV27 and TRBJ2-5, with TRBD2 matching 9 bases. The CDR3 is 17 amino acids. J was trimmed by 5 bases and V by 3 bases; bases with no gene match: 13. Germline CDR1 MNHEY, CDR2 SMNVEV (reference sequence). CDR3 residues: CASSLSQRAGGHETQYF. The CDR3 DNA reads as TGTGCCAGCAGTTTGAGCCAGAGGGCGGGGGGGCACGAGACCCAGTACTTC.

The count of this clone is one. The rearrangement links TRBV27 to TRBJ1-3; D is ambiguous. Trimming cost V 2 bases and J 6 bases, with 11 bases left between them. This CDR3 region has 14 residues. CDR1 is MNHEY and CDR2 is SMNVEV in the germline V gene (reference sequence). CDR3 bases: TGTGCCAGCAGTTTAAACATAATGTTAAACACCATATATTTT. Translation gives CASSLNIMLNTIYF.

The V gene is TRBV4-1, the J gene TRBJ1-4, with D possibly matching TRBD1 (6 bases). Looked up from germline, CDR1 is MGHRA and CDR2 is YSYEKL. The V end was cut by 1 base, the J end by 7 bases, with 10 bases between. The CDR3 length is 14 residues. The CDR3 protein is CASSQAGVREKLFF. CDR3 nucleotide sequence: TGCGCCAGCAGCCAAGCAGGGGTTCGTGAAAAACTGTTTTTT.